This is a list of T cell receptor beta chains from one sample in a study of T-cell reconstitution after alpha-beta-depleted transplantation in children. MiXCR, applied by TCRdb to the PCR reads, yields one record per CDR3 protein. In the table there are 500,000 to 750,000 distinct CDR3 sequences, 10% to 15% of which are singletons. Sequencing used PBMCs, mostly from graft donor cells, obtained 360 days after TCRalphabeta/CD19-depleted stem cell transplant. The receptors stem from a male patient younger than 18 who had a stem cell transplant for acute myeloid leukemia, so the T cells may come from the graft donor. Both conserved end residues are part of each CDR3. D genes are given only for firm matches. Some rows mark clone size as missing; the rest say once, few, many or name a class of expanded clone.

d_call: TRBD1; j_call: TRBJ2-5; v_call: TRBV12-3/TRBV12-4; clone_size: -; cdr3_aa: CASRTGPLRETQYF; cdr3_nt: TGTGCCAGCAGGACAGGGCCCCTGAGAGAGACCCAGTACTTC
d_call: -; j_call: TRBJ2-7; v_call: TRBV12-3/TRBV12-4; clone_size: -; cdr3_aa: CASSPPQVSYEQYF; cdr3_nt: TGTGCCAGCAGTCCCCCCCAGGTCTCCTACGAGCAGTACTTC
d_call: -; j_call: TRBJ2-7; v_call: TRBV7-2; clone_size: -; cdr3_aa: CASSLEPSSYEQYF; cdr3_nt: TGTGCCAGCAGCTTAGAGCCGAGCTCCTACGAGCAGTACTTC
d_call: -; j_call: TRBJ1-3; v_call: TRBV12-3/TRBV12-4; clone_size: -; cdr3_aa: CASSLGVGDSGNTIYF; cdr3_nt: TGTGCCAGCAGTTTAGGAGTGGGGGACTCTGGAAACACCATATATTTT
d_call: TRBD1; j_call: TRBJ2-7; v_call: TRBV27; clone_size: -; cdr3_aa: CASSPSRQGSSYEQYF; cdr3_nt: TGTGCCAGCAGTCCGAGCAGACAGGGGAGCTCCTACGAGCAGTACTTC
d_call: -; j_call: TRBJ1-5; v_call: TRBV30; clone_size: many; cdr3_aa: CAWSPGQGQPQHF; cdr3_nt: TGTGCCTGGAGCCCAGGGCAGGGGCAGCCCCAGCATTTT
d_call: -; j_call: TRBJ2-7; v_call: TRBV7-8; clone_size: -; cdr3_aa: CASSPVVSGLGQYF; cdr3_nt: TGTGCCAGCAGCCCGGTCGTATCTGGTCTCGGGCAGTACTTC
d_call: TRBD2; j_call: TRBJ2-1; v_call: TRBV5-1; clone_size: -; cdr3_aa: CASSTGLAGVSPYNEQFF; cdr3_nt: TGCGCCAGCAGCACAGGACTAGCGGGAGTGTCTCCCTACAATGAGCAGTTCTTC
d_call: -; j_call: TRBJ2-5; v_call: TRBV7-9; clone_size: many; cdr3_aa: CASSAVRAAPTQYF; cdr3_nt: TGTGCCAGCAGCGCGGTCCGGGCCGCTCCGACCCAGTACTTC
d_call: TRBD2; j_call: TRBJ2-6; v_call: TRBV9; clone_size: many; cdr3_aa: CASSVVAGGPGGANVLTF; cdr3_nt: TGTGCCAGCAGCGTAGTGGCGGGAGGGCCAGGAGGGGCCAACGTCCTGACTTTC
d_call: TRBD1; j_call: TRBJ2-7; v_call: TRBV14; clone_size: -; cdr3_aa: CASSQVDRAAYEQYF; cdr3_nt: TGTGCCAGCAGCCAAGTTGACAGGGCCGCCTACGAGCAGTACTTC
d_call: -; j_call: TRBJ2-7; v_call: TRBV20-1; clone_size: few; cdr3_aa: CSAWPTVSYYEQYF; cdr3_nt: TGCAGTGCGTGGCCGACAGTATCCTACTACGAGCAGTACTTC
d_call: -; j_call: TRBJ2-1; v_call: TRBV11-3; clone_size: -; cdr3_aa: CASSLGPGVGYNEQFF; cdr3_nt: TGTGCCAGCAGCTTAGGACCCGGGGTTGGATACAATGAGCAGTTCTTC
d_call: TRBD2; j_call: TRBJ2-3; v_call: TRBV27; clone_size: many; cdr3_aa: CASSLLAGITDTQYF; cdr3_nt: TGTGCCAGCAGTTTATTAGCGGGGATCACAGATACGCAGTATTTT
d_call: TRBD2; j_call: TRBJ2-7; v_call: TRBV20-1; clone_size: few; cdr3_aa: CSAIPGRGAYEQYF; cdr3_nt: TGCAGTGCTATACCGGGACGGGGGGCCTACGAGCAGTACTTC
d_call: TRBD2; j_call: TRBJ2-1; v_call: TRBV3-1; clone_size: many; cdr3_aa: CASSLLAGGDEQFF; cdr3_nt: TGTGCCAGCAGCTTACTAGCGGGAGGAGATGAGCAGTTCTTC
d_call: TRBD2; j_call: TRBJ2-2; v_call: TRBV7-6; clone_size: many; cdr3_aa: CASSLASGGPTGELFF; cdr3_nt: TGTGCCAGCAGCCTGGCGAGCGGGGGTCCCACCGGGGAGCTGTTTTTT
d_call: TRBD2; j_call: TRBJ2-3; v_call: TRBV20-1; clone_size: -; cdr3_aa: CRPFDAGALQDTQYF; cdr3_nt: TGCAGGCCTTTCGACGCGGGAGCGTTACAGGATACGCAGTATTTT